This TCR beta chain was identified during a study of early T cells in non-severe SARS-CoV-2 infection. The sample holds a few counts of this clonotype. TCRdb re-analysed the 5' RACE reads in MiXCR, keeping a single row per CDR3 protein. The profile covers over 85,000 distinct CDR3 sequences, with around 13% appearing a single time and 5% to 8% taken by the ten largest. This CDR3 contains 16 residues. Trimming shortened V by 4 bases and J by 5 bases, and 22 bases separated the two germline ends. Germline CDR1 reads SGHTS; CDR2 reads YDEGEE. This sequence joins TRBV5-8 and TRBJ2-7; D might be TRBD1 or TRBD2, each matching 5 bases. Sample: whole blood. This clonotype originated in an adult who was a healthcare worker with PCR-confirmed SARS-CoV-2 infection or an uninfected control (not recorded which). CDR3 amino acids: CASSPVVGTASNEQYF. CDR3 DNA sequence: TGTGCCAGCAGCCCGGTTGTGGGGACCGCATCGAACGAGCAGTACTTC.